Below are 20 T cell receptor beta chains sequenced from a single sample in a study of technical replicates of blood from several donors. TCRdb's table, derived via immunoSEQ multiplex PCR, lists solely in-frame clones and lacks some. The table includes nearly 80,000 clones, 93% detected once. The material sequenced was T cells isolated from PBMCs. The source is a human donor in good health.

CDR3 nucleotides: TGTGCCAGCAGTTTAAGGAACAGGAACACTGAAGCTTTCTTT. As protein: CASSLRNRNTEAFF. The chain employs TRBV27 and TRBJ1-1; D unclear. Germline V gene sequence: CDR1 MNHEY, CDR2 SMNVEV (reference sequence). V was trimmed by 2 bases and J by 1 base, leaving 8 bases between them. The CDR3 spans 14 residues.

The rearrangement links TRBV27 to TRBJ2-7, with D possibly being TRBD1 (6 bases). The V end lost 0 bases, the J end lost 5 bases, and 14 bases lay between the germline ends. This CDR3 has 15 amino acids. Germline CDR1 reads MNHEY; CDR2 reads SMNVEV (reference sequence). CDR3 amino acids: CASSLSAGVGNEQYF. The CDR3 DNA reads TGTGCCAGCAGTTTATCGGCAGGGGTCGGGAACGAGCAGTACTTC.

This clone was counted a single time. The genes are TRBV19 and TRBJ2-7; 7 nucleotides match TRBD1. Germline CDR1 LNHDA, CDR2 SQIVND (reference sequence). J gave up 3 bases and V 4 bases, and 6 bases lay outside the gene matches. This CDR3 comprises 14 residues. CDR3 nucleotides: TGTGCCAGTAGTACGGGACAGCGAGTCTACGAGCAGTACTTC. This encodes CASSTGQRVYEQYF.

This clone occurred a few times. The DNA of the CDR3 is TGTGCCAGCAGTATACAGGGAAATGAGCAGTTCTTC. This sequence encodes CASSIQGNEQFF. The rearrangement uses TRBV27 and TRBJ2-1, with D possibly being TRBD1 (6 bases). Germline-derived CDR1 and CDR2 are MNHEY and SMNVEV (reference sequence). The CDR3 runs to 12 residues. Trimming shortened V by 5 bases and J by 7 bases, and 9 bases separated the two germline ends.

For the CDR3, the DNA is TGTGCCAGCAGGCGACAGGGAGGCACTGAAGCTTTCTTT. It is translated as CASRRQGGTEAFF. The rearrangement uses TRBV7-9 and TRBJ1-1; TRBD1 aligns across 7 bases. In germline, CDR1 is SEHNR, CDR2 FQNEAQ (reference sequence). The CDR3 sequence is 13 residues long. V shed 6 bases, J shed 4 bases, and the junction held 5 bases outside the gene matches.

This clone is a singleton in its sample. The chain has TRBV4-3 and TRBJ2-7, with D tentatively TRBD1 (5 bases). This CDR3 comprises 14 residues. Trimming took 4 bases from V and 0 from J, leaving 10 bases between them. Germline CDR1 reads LGHNA; CDR2 reads YSLEER. The CDR3 sequence is CASSRVTGSYEQYF. Here the CDR3 DNA reads TGCGCCAGCAGCCGGGTCACAGGCTCCTACGAGCAGTACTTC.

The chain links TRBV27 to TRBJ2-1, with D unresolved. Per the germline V gene, CDR1 is MNHEY and CDR2 is SMNVEV (reference sequence). The CDR3 is 12 amino acids. Trimming left V 5 bases short and J 5 bases short, with 7 bases between. The CDR3 bases are TGTGCCAGCAGTCCCCGCGACAATGAGCAGTTCTTC. The encoded protein is CASSPRDNEQFF.

V usage is TRBV2 and J usage is TRBJ2-7, with 9 bases that match TRBD1. The CDR3 length is 12 residues. Germline assignment: CDR1 SNHLY and CDR2 FYNNEI. V shed 10 bases and J 3 bases; nucleotides not matched to a gene: 4. The chain's CDR3 is CAILTGGYEQYF. CDR3 sequence (DNA): TGTGCCATCCTGACAGGGGGCTACGAGCAGTACTTC.

The CDR3 DNA reads TGTGCCAGCAGTGTGACAGGGAACACTGAAGCTTTCTTT. It translates to CASSVTGNTEAFF. The chain is built from TRBV2 and TRBJ1-1; the D gene is possibly TRBD1 (6 bases). Germline V gene lookup returns CDR1 SNHLY and CDR2 FYNNEI. The germline V and J ends were trimmed by 4 bases and 1 base, with 7 bases remaining between them. The CDR3 has 13 amino acids.

This chain joins TRBV7-2 and TRBJ2-7; 7 nucleotides agree with TRBD1. CDR1 SGHTA and CDR2 FQGNSA come from the germline V gene. This CDR3 spans 14 amino acids. Losses at the gene ends were 0 bases for V and 1 base for J; bases not matched to a gene: 0. The CDR3 is CASSLADRSYEQYF. As DNA, the CDR3 is TGTGCCAGCAGCTTAGCGGACAGGTCCTACGAGCAGTACTTC.

The chain is built from TRBV6-1 and TRBJ2-3; weak D call: TRBD2 (6 bases). Germline V gives CDR1 MNHNS, CDR2 SASEGT. Trimming pared 6 bases from V and 2 bases from J, leaving 15 bases between. The length of the CDR3 is 15 residues. DNA of the CDR3: TGTGCCAGCAGAACTCTTAGCGGTACCACAGATACGCAGTATTTT. It translates to CASRTLSGTTDTQYF.

The count of this clone is one. This chain connects TRBV28 to TRBJ1-4; 7 nucleotides align to TRBD1. This CDR3 region has 14 residues. The germline V gene has CDR1 MDHEN and CDR2 SYDVKM. V dropped 6 bases and J dropped 7; count of bases not matched to a gene: 8. CDR3 protein: CASRNYRGFEKLFF. The CDR3 coding sequence is TGTGCCAGCAGGAATTACAGGGGATTTGAAAAACTGTTTTTT. Full variable domain (missing parts from reference TRBV28 and TRBJ1-4): DVKVTQSSRYLVKRTGEKVFLECVQDMDHENMFWYRQDPGLGLRLIYFSYDVKMKEKGDIPEGYSVSREKKERFSLILESASTNQTSMYLCASRNYRGFEKLFFGSGTQLSVL.

This sequence joins TRBV4-2 and TRBJ1-1, with D maybe TRBD1 (5 bases). Germline V gene data show CDR1 as LGHNA and CDR2 as YNFKEQ. This CDR3 is built from 14 residues. V was clipped by 3 bases and J by 1 base, with 9 bases between them. CDR3 loop: CASSHGGKNTEAFF. The CDR3 nucleotides read TGTGCCAGCAGCCACGGGGGGAAGAACACTGAAGCTTTCTTT.

The V gene is TRBV11-3, the J gene TRBJ2-5; the D gene is possibly TRBD2 (6 bases). The CDR3 covers 16 residues. V lost 6 bases and J lost 4, with 21 bases in between. Germline CDR1 is SGHNT and CDR2 is YENEEA. The CDR3 sequence is CASRLREAAAPETQYF. CDR3 in DNA: TGTGCCAGCAGACTCAGGGAGGCCGCAGCCCCAGAGACCCAGTACTTC.

The J gene is TRBJ2-7, the V gene TRBV19, with unresolved D. V gave up 3 bases and J gave up 8 bases, with 11 bases separating them. The CDR3 is 12 residues long. Per germline, CDR1 LNHDA and CDR2 SQIVND (reference sequence). CDR3 DNA sequence: TGTGCCAGTAGTATTTCCAGGTCCCAGCAGTACTTC. It codes for CASSISRSQQYF.

The rearrangement links TRBV5-1 to TRBJ1-2; TRBD1 matches 7 bases. Germline loops: CDR1 SGHRS, CDR2 YFSETQ. The CDR3 loop spans 16 amino acids. Trimming at V came to 0 bases and at J to 6 bases, leaving 11 bases not matched to a gene. The CDR3 is CASSLEGWGDSHGYTF. The CDR3 nucleotides are TGCGCCAGCAGCTTGGAGGGATGGGGGGACAGTCATGGCTACACCTTC.

The CDR3 here is CAISDTDRGSYGYTF. Here the CDR3 DNA reads TGTGCCATCAGTGACACGGACAGGGGGAGCTATGGCTACACCTTC. The rearrangement joins TRBV10-3 to TRBJ1-2, with TRBD1 matching 10 bases. The CDR3 has 15 amino acids. Germline loops: CDR1 ENHRY, CDR2 SYGVKD. V dropped 3 bases and J dropped 4; count of bases not matched to a gene: 5.

This chain links TRBV7-2 with TRBJ2-2; D is perhaps TRBD1 (6 bases). The germline V and J ends were trimmed by 2 bases and 5 bases, with 12 bases remaining between them. Germline CDR1 reads SGHTA; CDR2 reads FQGNSA. The CDR3 has 15 residues. The CDR3 sequence is CASSLIGQFTGELFF. As DNA, the CDR3 is TGTGCCAGCAGCTTAATCGGACAGTTTACCGGGGAGCTGTTTTTT.

The chain links TRBV6-5 to TRBJ1-1; TRBD1 might be the D (5 bases). Per the germline V gene, CDR1 is MNHEY and CDR2 is SVGAGI. Trimming removed 4 bases from V and 4 bases from J, with 16 bases in between. The CDR3 totals 15 residues. The CDR3: CASSFSPGRGTEAFF. In DNA form, the CDR3 reads TGTGCCAGCAGTTTTAGTCCAGGGAGGGGCACTGAAGCTTTCTTT.

This clone appeared once. This chain uses TRBV9 with TRBJ1-3; a weak D match, TRBD1 (6 bases). CDR1 is SGDLS, CDR2 YYNGEE, per germline. This CDR3 is 18 amino acids long. Trimming cost V 0 bases and J 0 bases, with 16 bases left between them. The CDR3 nucleotides are TGTGCCAGCAGCGTAGTTCCGACCGGACAGAGCTCTGGAAACACCATATATTTT. Translated, it gives CASSVVPTGQSSGNTIYF.